The text below deals with one T cell receptor beta chain. This clone was detected a few times. This clone's antigen is unknown. A much larger clone lies a single base off, so this may be a read error. The CDR3 is cut off 3 residues early in the read; its end comes from the germline J gene. The sample holds other DNA sequences that translate to the same CDR3. For sequencing input, CVID and control samples contributed equivalent amounts of genomic DNA. For every sample, a 60 bp segment covering the rearranged TCRbeta CDR3 region was amplified and then sequenced. TCRbeta amplification used the immunoSEQ assay, a bias-corrected multiplex PCR with high-throughput sequencing. The original methods were these. Each unique nucleotide sequence was treated as a clone and annotated with V, D and J genes, copy number and frequency. Sequences were labeled productive if in frame, and non-productive if out of frame or containing stop codons. As previously described, clonality was computed from Shannon's entropy. Mean CDR3 Kyte-Doolittle hydropathy was derived from the predicted amino acid sequences of productive clones. The R hclust function was used to hierarchically cluster scaled V gene usage with Manhattan distance and complete linkage. Sharing of clones by CDR3 amino acid sequence was evaluated by resampling 12 repertoires per group over 100 rounds. The repertoires were searched for over 55 published EBV-specific and fewer than 250 published CMV-specific TCRbeta sequences. Analysis left out a couple of CVID samples that produced under 10,000 sequences, so fewer than 55 CVID repertoires remained. TCRdb's version of the immuneACCESS table is confined to in-frame rearrangements and falls short of the full clone set. An unresolved V gene accounts for under half of the shortfall where checked; the remainder is of unknown origin. V, J and clone size were drawn from that table, and D and trimming were deduced from the DNA. The table notes tens of thousands of clones here, none of them singletons. Of the sample, approximately 3.6% is held by the ten largest clones.

These data belong to a study of T cell clonality in common variable immunodeficiency (dated by TCRdb to between 2014 and 2017). Findings and caveats that apply to the study as a whole: CVID subjects shared fewer TCRbeta clones with each other than healthy controls did (p < 0.0001). According to the authors, figuring out what caused the increased clonality in CVID would require sequencing the repertoires of T cell subpopulations. Differences among patients in the CVID cohort limited the correlations between repertoire features and clinical complications. Despite equal DNA input, controls averaged approximately 88,000 unique sequences per sample versus roughly 32,000 in CVID samples. CVID TCRbeta sequences reportedly showed fewer deletions and N-nucleotide insertions and lacked highly modified clones with 13 or more V deletions. Compared with healthy controls, CVID subjects showed increased TCRbeta clonality (t-test p = 0.018), a feature most characteristic of about a third of subjects.

The CDR3 contains 15 residues, cysteine and phenylalanine counted. Only the CDR3 bases that were read are kept: 36 of them, in frame from base 1. V loses 3 bases at its end and J loses 6 bases; junction bases beyond the gene matches: 2. The germline V gene (reference sequence) yields GTSNPN for CDR1 and SVGIG for CDR2. Most CVID patients and most healthy controls were of Caucasian heritage. Heparinized peripheral whole blood samples of about 5 to 9 ml were obtained from each donor. Genomic DNA from adults with common variable immune deficiency (CVID) and from healthy adult controls was the source for sequencing TCRbeta CDR3 repertoires. A total of roughly 22 healthy adult volunteers (around 12 female and about 10 male; age range roughly 23 to 66 years, mean age about 33) were included in the control group. Diluted blood was density-centrifuged over Hypaque 1077 or Ficoll-Paque to isolate peripheral blood mononuclear cells. Genomic DNA was extracted from unsorted mononuclear cells by Qiagen column purification or by a centrifugation-based method.

The sequenced sample was peripheral blood mononuclear cells. Recombination linked TRBV30 to TRBJ2-1, with 16 middle bases fitting TRBD2. This receptor was obtained from a person between 18 and 75 years old in good health. The CDR3 loop reads CAWRGLAGGRNEQFF. The part of the CDR3 DNA that was read is TGTGCCTGGAGGGGACTAGCGGGGGGGCGCAATGAG.